The 14 T cell receptor beta chains reported below all come from one sample, sequenced in a study of blood T cell repertoires in COVID-19 (dated by TCRdb to the early 2020s). The receptor library was made with the immunoSEQ multiplex PCR assay. This is the immuneACCESS table as TCRdb keeps it, with only in-frame sequences that have V and J called. A part of the clones is gone; compared with another copy, unresolved V genes explain less than half, and the rest is unexplained. For this sample there are about 420,000 clones; roughly 89% appear just once. In total, the top ten clones hold 0.65% to 1% of the sample. Specimen: peripheral blood. The receptors were sampled from a man aged 18-30 years with COVID-19, enrolled during active disease.

This sequence joins TRBV29-1 and TRBJ2-5; tentative D call: TRBD2 (5 bases). This CDR3 is 15 amino acids long. Trimming cost V 0 bases and J 2 bases, with 13 bases left between them. The germline CDR1 and CDR2 sequences are SQVTM and ANQGSEA. The CDR3 DNA follows: TGCAGCGTTGAAGATGTAACGGGAAATCAAGAGACCCAGTACTTC. Encoded protein: CSVEDVTGNQETQYF.

The V and J genes are TRBV9 and TRBJ2-7; maybe TRBD1 (6 bases). The CDR3 is 12 amino acids. Between the trimmed V and J ends, which lost 3 bases and 6 bases, there was a span of 10 bases. Germline values: CDR1 SGDLS, CDR2 YYNGEE. The CDR3 DNA sequence: TGTGCCAGCAGCGCACAGGGCCTCGAGCAGTACTTC. This sequence encodes CASSAQGLEQYF.

V gene TRBV6-1 combines with J gene TRBJ1-2, with D perhaps matching TRBD1 (6 bases). The CDR3 covers 16 residues. The germline CDR1 and CDR2 sequences are MNHNS and SASEGT. Trimming cost V 3 bases and J 3 bases, with 17 bases left between them. The CDR3 reads CASSDRGSGRYYGYTF. CDR3 sequence (DNA): TGTGCCAGCAGTGACAGGGGATCAGGGCGCTACTATGGCTACACCTTC.

This chain uses TRBV9 with TRBJ2-7, with TRBD2 matching over 8 bases. Germline V CDR1 and CDR2: SGDLS, YYNGEE. J gave up 4 bases and V 0 bases, and 3 bases lay outside the gene matches. The CDR3 covers 14 residues. CDR3 amino acids: CASSVAGGGYEQYF. CDR3 DNA sequence: TGTGCCAGCAGCGTAGCGGGAGGGGGGTACGAGCAGTACTTC. The full variable domain, its missing parts supplied by reference TRBV9 and TRBJ2-7, is DSGVTQTPKHLITATGQRVTLRCSPRSGDLSVYWYQQSLDQGLQFLIQYYNGEERAKGNILERFSAQQFPDLHSELNLSSLELGDSALYFCASSVAGGGYEQYFGPGTRLTVT.

The chain joins TRBV6-5 to TRBJ1-6; 10 bases are a match to TRBD1. CDR1 is MNHEY, CDR2 SVGAGI, per germline. The junction had 1 base not matched to a gene; V was cut back by 1 base and J by 10 bases. The length of the CDR3 is 14 residues. CDR3: CASSYLDRGSPLHF. The CDR3 DNA is TGTGCCAGCAGTTACTTGGACAGGGGGTCACCCCTCCACTTT.

This clone occurred a few times. The rearrangement joins TRBV18 to TRBJ1-1; possible D gene TRBD1, 6 bases. V dropped 8 bases and J dropped 1 base, with 11 bases sitting between them. The CDR3 totals 13 residues. Germline loops: CDR1 KGHSH, CDR2 LQKENI. The CDR3 coding sequence is TGTGCCAGCAAAACGACAGGGAACACTGAAGCTTTCTTT. Residues: CASKTTGNTEAFF.

The V and J genes are TRBV5-1 and TRBJ2-1; 11 bases agree with TRBD1. Germline-derived CDR1 and CDR2 are SGHRS and YFSETQ. V was pared by 1 base and J by 2 bases, with 5 bases of the junction left unmatched. CDR3 length: 17 residues. This chain's CDR3 is CASSLNPGQGAYNEQFF. For the CDR3, the DNA is TGCGCCAGCAGCTTGAATCCGGGACAGGGGGCCTACAATGAGCAGTTCTTC.

This chain links TRBV5-5 with TRBJ2-5; 7 bases match TRBD2. CDR3 length equals 15 residues. With V trimmed by 0 bases and J by 2 bases, 4 bases remained unmatched. Germline-derived CDR1 and CDR2 are SGHKS and YYEKEE (reference sequence). The DNA for the CDR3 is TGTGCCAGCAGCTTGGAACCAGCGGGGCAAGAGACCCAGTACTTC. Translated, it gives CASSLEPAGQETQYF.

Note on this clone: The same CDR3 arises from other DNA sequences in this sample as well. The CDR3 sequence is CASSERSYEQYF. CDR3 nucleotides: TGTGCCAGCAGCGAGAGGAGCTACGAGCAGTACTTC. J is TRBJ2-7 and V is TRBV11-2, with D hard to call. This CDR3 region has 12 residues. The germline gives CDR1 SGHAT, CDR2 FQNNGV. V shed 5 bases and J shed 3 bases, with 8 bases lying between them.

The chain is built from TRBV2 and TRBJ2-1; 8 bases align to TRBD2. The CDR3 is made up of 15 amino acids. The junction had 7 bases not matched to a gene; V was cut back by 2 bases and J by 7 bases. The germline V gene encodes CDR1 SNHLY and CDR2 FYNNEI. This CDR3 is CASSELVAGRNEQFF. The CDR3 DNA reads as TGTGCCAGCAGTGAATTGGTAGCGGGGAGAAATGAGCAGTTCTTC.

This chain joins TRBV7-9 and TRBJ2-7, with 7 bases fitting TRBD2. Looked up from germline, CDR1 is SEHNR and CDR2 is FQNEAQ (reference sequence). With 5 bases clipped from V and 3 bases from J, the junction kept 7 bases outside the gene matches. This CDR3 region has 14 residues. In DNA form, the CDR3 reads TGTGCCAGCAGCCCCGGGGGGTTCTACTACGAGCAGTACTTC. This gives the protein CASSPGGFYYEQYF.

This chain joins TRBV30 and TRBJ1-4; 8 bases line up with TRBD1. This CDR3 contains 16 residues. With 2 bases clipped from V and 4 bases from J, the junction kept 9 bases outside the gene matches. Germline V gives CDR1 GTSNPN, CDR2 SVGIG (reference sequence). The CDR3 spells CAWSIPDRAYNEKLFF. The CDR3 DNA reads as TGTGCCTGGAGTATCCCGGACAGGGCTTATAATGAAAAACTGTTTTTT.

The V call is TRBV4-2, the J call TRBJ2-2; D ambiguous. The CDR3 totals 16 residues. V was cut by 1 base and J by 4 bases, with 13 bases left in between. The germline CDR1 and CDR2 sequences are LGHNA and YNFKEQ. In nucleotides, the CDR3 is TGTGCCAGCAGCCAAGGACGGTCAGGCTTCACCGGGGAGCTGTTTTTT. Residues: CASSQGRSGFTGELFF.

The chain carries TRBV28 and TRBJ2-7; 9 bases fit TRBD1. The junction had 3 bases not matched to a gene; V was cut back by 5 bases and J by 1 base. The germline V gene has CDR1 MDHEN and CDR2 SYDVKM. The CDR3 runs to 14 residues. The CDR3 protein is CASSRQGVSYEQYF. In DNA, the CDR3 is TGTGCCAGCAGTCGACAGGGGGTGTCCTACGAGCAGTACTTC.